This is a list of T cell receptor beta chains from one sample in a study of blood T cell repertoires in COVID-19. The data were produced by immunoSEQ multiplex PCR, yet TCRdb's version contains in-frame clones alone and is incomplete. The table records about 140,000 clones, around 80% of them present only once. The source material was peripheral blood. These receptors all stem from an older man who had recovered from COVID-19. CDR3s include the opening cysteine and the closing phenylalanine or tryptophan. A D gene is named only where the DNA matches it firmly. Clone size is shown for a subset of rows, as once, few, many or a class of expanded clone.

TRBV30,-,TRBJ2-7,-,CAWSLSGLSDPGYF,TGTGCCTGGAGCCTATCGGGGTTGTCCGATCCGGGGTACTTC
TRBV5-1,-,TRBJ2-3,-,CASSPAGGGLSDTQYF,TGCGCCAGCAGCCCGGCTGGGGGCGGTTTGTCAGATACGCAGTATTTT
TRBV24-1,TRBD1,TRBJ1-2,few,CATSDTGQEGYTF,TGTGCCACCAGTGACACGGGACAGGAAGGCTACACCTTC
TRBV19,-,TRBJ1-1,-,CASSTDSMNTEAFF,TGTGCCAGTAGTACTGACAGCATGAACACTGAAGCTTTCTTT
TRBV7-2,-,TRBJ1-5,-,CASSSDSGNQPQHF,TGTGCCAGCAGCTCGGACAGTGGCAATCAGCCCCAGCATTTT
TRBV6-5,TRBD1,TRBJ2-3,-,CASSPQGQGGDTQYF,TGTGCCAGCAGTCCTCAGGGACAGGGAGGAGATACGCAGTATTTT
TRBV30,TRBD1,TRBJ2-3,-,CAWSTTPGQGSDTQYF,TGTGCCTGGAGTACAACACCGGGACAGGGATCAGATACGCAGTATTTT
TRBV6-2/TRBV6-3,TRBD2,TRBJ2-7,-,CASSYSMYSGSSYEQYF,TGTGCCAGCAGTTACTCGATGTATAGCGGGAGCTCCTACGAGCAGTACTTC
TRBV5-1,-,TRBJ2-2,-,CASSLQTGELFF,TGCGCCAGCAGCTTACAGACCGGGGAGCTGTTTTTT
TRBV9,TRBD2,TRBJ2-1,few,CASSSSGVSYNEQFF,TGTGCCAGCAGCTCCAGCGGGGTTTCCTACAATGAGCAGTTCTTC
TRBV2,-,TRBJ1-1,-,CASSVRASTEAFF,TGTGCCAGCAGTGTGAGGGCGAGCACTGAAGCTTTCTTT
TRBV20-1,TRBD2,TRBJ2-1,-,CSAGTSGGGFF,TGCAGTGCCGGGACTAGCGGAGGGGGGTTCTTC